A single sample is the source of the 14 T cell receptor beta chains below, sequenced in a study of beta chain features in type 1 diabetes. Sequenced material consisted of expressed TCRB transcripts (all of the isolated RNA was reverse transcribed). Clones were sequenced by immunoSEQ multiplex PCR, and TCRdb holds only the in-frame ones, with some missing. The table includes under 400,000 clones, 10% to 15% detected once. The sample consisted of naive CD4+ T cells from blood. The receptors derive from a man aged 18 to 30 in good health.

There are a few counts of this clone. The DNA for the CDR3 is TGTGCCATCAGTGAGACCGGGACAGGGTACCCGGGAGAGCAGTACTTC. Amino acids: CAISETGTGYPGEQYF. V gene TRBV10-3 combines with J gene TRBJ2-7, with 9 nucleotides matching TRBD1. Germline CDR1 is ENHRY and CDR2 is SYGVKD. Trimming removed 2 bases from V and 7 bases from J; junction bases left unmatched: 12. The CDR3 is made up of 16 amino acids.

This sequence joins TRBV5-1 and TRBJ2-5; tentatively, D is TRBD1 (5 bases). There are 14 residues in the CDR3. V lost 0 bases and J lost 5, with 11 bases in between. In germline, CDR1 is SGHRS, CDR2 YFSETQ. The CDR3 DNA follows: TGCGCCAGCAGCTTGGGGGGCAGGGCGGAGACCCAGTACTTC. Its translation: CASSLGGRAETQYF.

This clone was counted only a few times. The junction and the germline gene differ at one end; a read error may be behind it. The V and J genes are TRBV7-7 and TRBJ2-2, with 10 bases fitting TRBD1. This CDR3 contains 16 residues. CDR1 is SSHAT, CDR2 FNYEAQ, per germline (reference sequence). This CDR3 is CASSITGTGATGELFF. Written as DNA, the CDR3 is TGTGCTAGCAGCATAACCGGGACAGGGGCGACCGGGGAGCTGTTTTTT.

The sample holds a few counts of this clone. As DNA, the CDR3 is TGTGCCAGCAGTGATCTGGGCTCGAACACTGAAGCTTTCTTT. This sequence encodes CASSDLGSNTEAFF. The genes are TRBV6-5 and TRBJ1-1; D remains unclear. The CDR3 spans 14 residues. The V end lost 5 bases, the J end lost 1 base, and 11 bases lay between the germline ends. Germline V CDR1 and CDR2: MNHEY, SVGAGI.

A few counts support this clone. The chain recombines TRBV4-1 with TRBJ1-2; a weak D match, TRBD1 (5 bases). CDR1 is MGHRA, CDR2 YSYEKL, per germline. CDR3 size: 19 residues. Trimming pared 0 bases from V and 5 bases from J, leaving 25 bases between. As DNA, the CDR3 is TGCGCCAGCAGCCAAGATCCGATCCGCCCCTGGGGCAGGGAATATGGCTACACCTTC. Translated, it gives CASSQDPIRPWGREYGYTF.

The CDR3 sequence: CASSQVGRGPQETQYF. DNA of the CDR3: TGCGCCAGCAGCCAAGTAGGAAGGGGGCCCCAAGAGACCCAGTACTTC. The V gene is TRBV4-1, the J gene TRBJ2-5; 7 bases are a match to TRBD1. Germline V gene sequence: CDR1 MGHRA, CDR2 YSYEKL. J was trimmed by 1 base and V by 1 base; bases with no gene match: 6. The CDR3 runs to 16 residues.

This clone showed up just a few times. The rearrangement uses TRBV28 and TRBJ1-3, with TRBD1 as a possible D gene (5 bases). This CDR3 comprises 15 residues. The germline gives CDR1 MDHEN, CDR2 SYDVKM. V was clipped by 5 bases and J by 0 bases, with 11 bases between them. The CDR3: CASSAPGGSGNTIYF. The CDR3 region has the DNA TGTGCCAGCAGTGCCCCGGGGGGCTCTGGAAACACCATATATTTT.

This chain uses TRBV6-5 with TRBJ2-7; 7 nucleotides agree with TRBD1. There are 13 residues in the CDR3. The trim removed 4 bases at V and 2 bases at J, leaving 2 bases unmatched. From germline, CDR1 is MNHEY and CDR2 SVGAGI. The CDR3 region has the DNA TGTGCCAGCAGTTCGGACAGGACCTACGAGCAGTACTTC. It codes for CASSSDRTYEQYF.

V usage is TRBV6-5 and J usage is TRBJ1-6; 10 positions match TRBD1. This CDR3 comprises 16 residues. The trim removed 1 base at V and 9 bases at J, leaving 6 bases unmatched. CDR1 and CDR2 (germline): MNHEY, SVGAGI. The CDR3 sequence: CASSYFSGQGSSPLHF. The CDR3 nucleotides read TGTGCCAGCAGTTACTTTTCGGGACAGGGGAGTTCACCCCTCCACTTT.

This clone was observed a few times. The chain links TRBV4-2 to TRBJ2-5, with 10 bases aligning to TRBD1. Germline CDR1 LGHNA, CDR2 YNFKEQ. The CDR3 runs 16 residues. J was trimmed by 5 bases and V by 1 base; bases with no gene match: 7. The CDR3 DNA reads as TGTGCCAGCAGCCAAGCTAAGGGACAGGGGAGGGAGACCCAGTACTTC. It codes for CASSQAKGQGRETQYF.

The rearrangement joins TRBV28 to TRBJ2-5; D unclear. The germline V and J ends were trimmed by 4 bases and 5 bases, with 11 bases remaining between them. Germline loops: CDR1 MDHEN, CDR2 SYDVKM. The CDR3 length is 13 residues. The CDR3 reads CASSSRLEETQYF. CDR3 nucleotides: TGTGCCAGCAGTTCGAGACTCGAGGAGACCCAGTACTTC.

This clone was seen only a few times. The chain recombines TRBV7-3 with TRBJ2-1; 7 positions agree with TRBD2. The trim removed 1 base at V and 8 bases at J, leaving 11 bases unmatched. This CDR3 is 16 amino acids long. The germline V gene has CDR1 SGHTA and CDR2 FQGTGA. CDR3 loop: CASSLNGHGAGDEQFF. The DNA of the CDR3 is TGTGCCAGCAGCTTAAACGGCCACGGGGCGGGGGATGAGCAGTTCTTC.

This rearrangement joins TRBV7-2 to TRBJ2-1; 8 nucleotides align to TRBD2. Germline CDR1 reads SGHTA; CDR2 reads FQGNSA. The trim removed 2 bases at V and 4 bases at J, leaving 4 bases unmatched. The CDR3 is 15 amino acids. CDR3 loop: CASSLTGGGYNEQFF. DNA for the CDR3: TGTGCCAGCAGCTTAACGGGGGGGGGTTACAATGAGCAGTTCTTC. Together with reference TRBV7-2 and TRBJ2-1, the CDR3 gives the full variable domain: GAGVSQSPSNKVTEKGKDVELRCDPISGHTALYWYRQSLGQGLEFLIYFQGNSAPDKSGLPSDRFSAERTGGSVSTLTIQRTQQEDSAVYLCASSLTGGGYNEQFFGPGTRLTVL.

The rearrangement joins TRBV25-1 to TRBJ1-1; 8 nucleotides agree with TRBD1. V was clipped by 4 bases and J by 3 bases; unmatched bases: 1. Germline CDR1 and CDR2: MGHDK and SYGVNS. CDR3 length equals 13 residues. The CDR3 here is CASSGQGYTEAFF. CDR3 nucleotides: TGTGCCAGCAGTGGACAGGGGTACACTGAAGCTTTCTTT.